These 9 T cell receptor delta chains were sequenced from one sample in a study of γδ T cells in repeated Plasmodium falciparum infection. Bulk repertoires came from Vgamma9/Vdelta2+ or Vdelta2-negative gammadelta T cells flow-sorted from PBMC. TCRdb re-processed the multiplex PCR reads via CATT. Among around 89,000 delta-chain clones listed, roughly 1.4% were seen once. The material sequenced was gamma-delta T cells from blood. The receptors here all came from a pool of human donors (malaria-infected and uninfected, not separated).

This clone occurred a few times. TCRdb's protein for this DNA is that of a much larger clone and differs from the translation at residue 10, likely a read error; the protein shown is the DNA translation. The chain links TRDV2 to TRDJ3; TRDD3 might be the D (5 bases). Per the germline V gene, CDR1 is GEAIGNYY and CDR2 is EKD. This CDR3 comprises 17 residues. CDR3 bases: TGTGCCTGTGACACCGGGGACTCCTCCTGTGACACCCGACAGATGTTTTTC. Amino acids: CACDTGDSSCDTRQMFF.

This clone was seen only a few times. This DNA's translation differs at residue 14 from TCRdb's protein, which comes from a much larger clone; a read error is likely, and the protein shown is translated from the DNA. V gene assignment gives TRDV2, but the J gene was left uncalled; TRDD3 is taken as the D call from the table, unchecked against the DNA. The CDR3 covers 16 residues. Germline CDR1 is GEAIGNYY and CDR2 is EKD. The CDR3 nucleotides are TGTGCCTGTGACGGGTTAGTGGGGGCTTACACCGATAAATTCATCTTT. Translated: CACDGLVGAYTDKFIF.

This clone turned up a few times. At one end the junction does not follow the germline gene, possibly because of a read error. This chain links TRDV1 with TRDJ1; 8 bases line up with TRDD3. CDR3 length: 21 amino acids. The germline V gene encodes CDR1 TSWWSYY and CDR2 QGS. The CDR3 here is CALGEHMAAYWGARWTDKPIF. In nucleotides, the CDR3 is TGTGCTCTTGGGGAACATATGGCGGCCTACTGGGGGGCCCGGTGGACTGATAAACCCATCTTT.

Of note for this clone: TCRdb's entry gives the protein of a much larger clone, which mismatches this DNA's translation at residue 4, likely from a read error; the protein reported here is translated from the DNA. CDR3 nucleotides: TGTGCCTGTAACTCACTGGGACTCACCGATAAACTCATCTTT. It is translated as CACNSLGLTDKLIF. The rearrangement joins TRDV2 to TRDJ1; D may be TRDD3 (6 bases). As TCRdb names no J gene, one was assigned here on the basis of a DNA match to germline. Looked up from germline, CDR1 is GEAIGNYY and CDR2 is EKD. Deletions cut 6 bases from V and 1 base from J, with 14 bases between. The CDR3 loop spans 14 amino acids.

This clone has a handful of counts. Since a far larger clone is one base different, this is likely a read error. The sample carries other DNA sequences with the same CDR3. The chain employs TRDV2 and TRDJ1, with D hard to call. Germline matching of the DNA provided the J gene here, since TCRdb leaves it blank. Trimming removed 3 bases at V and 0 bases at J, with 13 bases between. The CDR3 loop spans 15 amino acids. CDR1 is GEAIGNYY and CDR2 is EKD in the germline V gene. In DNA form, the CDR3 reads TGTGCCTGTGACCGAGGTACCCGAAACACCGATAAACTCATCTTT. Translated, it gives CACDRGTRNTDKLIF.

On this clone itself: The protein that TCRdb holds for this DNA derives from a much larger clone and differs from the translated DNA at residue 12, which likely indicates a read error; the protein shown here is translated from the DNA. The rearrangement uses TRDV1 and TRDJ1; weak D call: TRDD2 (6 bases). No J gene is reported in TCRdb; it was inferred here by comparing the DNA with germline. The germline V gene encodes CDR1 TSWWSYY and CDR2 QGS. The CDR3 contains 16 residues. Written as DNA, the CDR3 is TGTGCTCTTGGGGATCCTTCCCGACGGTACACCAATAAACTCATCTTT. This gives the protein CALGDPSRRYTNKLIF.

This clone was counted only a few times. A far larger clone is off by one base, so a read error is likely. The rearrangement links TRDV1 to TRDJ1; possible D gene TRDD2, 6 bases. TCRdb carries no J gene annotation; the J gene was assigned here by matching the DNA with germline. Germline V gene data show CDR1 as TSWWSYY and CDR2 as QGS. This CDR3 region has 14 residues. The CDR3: CALGEPLPSIKLIF. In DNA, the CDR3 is TGCGCTCTTGGGGAGCCCCTTCCGAGCATAAAACTCATCTTT.

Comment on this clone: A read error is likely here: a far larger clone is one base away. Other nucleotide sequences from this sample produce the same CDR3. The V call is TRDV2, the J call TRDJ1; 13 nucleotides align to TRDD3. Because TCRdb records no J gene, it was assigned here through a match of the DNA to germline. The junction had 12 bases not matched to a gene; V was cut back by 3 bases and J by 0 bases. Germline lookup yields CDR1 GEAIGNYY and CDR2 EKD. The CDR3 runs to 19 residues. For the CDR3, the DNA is TGTGCCTGTGACGATCTACTGGGGGATACGCCCGCGTACACCGATAAACTCATCTTT. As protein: CACDDLLGDTPAYTDKLIF.

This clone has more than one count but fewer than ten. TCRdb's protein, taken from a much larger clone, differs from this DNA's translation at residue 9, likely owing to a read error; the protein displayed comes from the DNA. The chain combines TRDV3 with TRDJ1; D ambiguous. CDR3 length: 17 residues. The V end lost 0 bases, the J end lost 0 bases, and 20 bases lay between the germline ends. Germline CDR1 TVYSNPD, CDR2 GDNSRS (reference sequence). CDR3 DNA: TGTGCCTTTAGTTGGAGTCTTCGGTTCTGGTACACCGATAAACTCATCTTT. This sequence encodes CAFSWSLRFWYTDKLIF.